This T cell receptor beta chain is drawn from a study of T-cell reconstitution after alpha-beta-depleted transplantation in children. TCRbeta library construction was performed incorporating unique molecular identifiers. MiXCR, applied by TCRdb to the PCR reads, yields one record per CDR3 protein. This sample has about 580,000 distinct CDR3 sequences; around 27% occur once, and the top ten carry less than 40%. For this clonotype: What it binds is unknown.

Findings and limits, study-wide: T-cell numbers and diversity one year post-transplant derived largely from freshly generated T cells. Two months or so post-transplant, alpha-beta T cells reportedly derived from several hundred expanded graft clones.

This receptor was identified in a boy less than two years old with Wiskott-Aldrich syndrome, due to receive a stem cell transplant. The sample consisted of PBMCs, taken before TCRalphabeta/CD19-depleted stem cell transplant.

CDR3 region: CSARLGGSYNEQFF. Here the CDR3 DNA reads TGCAGTGCTAGGCTGGGAGGCTCCTACAATGAGCAGTTCTTC. V gene TRBV20-1 combines with J gene TRBJ2-1, with a weak D call TRBD2 (6 bases). The germline gives CDR1 DFQATT, CDR2 SNEGSKA (reference sequence). The CDR3 is 14 amino acids. Trimming cost V 3 bases and J 0 bases, with 9 bases left between them.